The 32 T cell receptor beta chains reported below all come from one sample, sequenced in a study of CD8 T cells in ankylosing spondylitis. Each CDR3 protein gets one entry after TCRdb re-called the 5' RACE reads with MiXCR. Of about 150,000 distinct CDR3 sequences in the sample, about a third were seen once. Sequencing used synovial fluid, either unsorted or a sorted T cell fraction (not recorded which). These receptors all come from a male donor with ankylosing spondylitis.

The CDR3 region has the DNA TGCGCCAGCAGCCAAGAGGCAGCGGGAGGTGGCACAGATACGCAGTATTTT. This sequence encodes CASSQEAAGGGTDTQYF. The rearrangement links TRBV4-1 to TRBJ2-3; TRBD2 aligns across 9 bases. The CDR3 sequence is 17 residues long. Losses at the gene ends were 0 bases for V and 1 base for J; bases not matched to a gene: 5. CDR1 and CDR2 (germline): MGHRA, YSYEKL.

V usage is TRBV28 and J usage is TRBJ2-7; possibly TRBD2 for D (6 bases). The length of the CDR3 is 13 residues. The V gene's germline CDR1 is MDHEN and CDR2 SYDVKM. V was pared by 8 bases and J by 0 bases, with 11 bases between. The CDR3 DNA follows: TGTGCCAGCCTAGCGCCAAGCTCCTACGAGCAGTACTTC. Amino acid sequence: CASLAPSSYEQYF.

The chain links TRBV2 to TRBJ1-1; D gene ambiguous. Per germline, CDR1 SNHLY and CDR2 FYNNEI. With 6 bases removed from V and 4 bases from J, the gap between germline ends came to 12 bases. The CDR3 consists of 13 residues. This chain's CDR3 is CASSSGMGTEAFF. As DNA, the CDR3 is TGTGCCAGCAGCTCCGGCATGGGCACTGAAGCTTTCTTT. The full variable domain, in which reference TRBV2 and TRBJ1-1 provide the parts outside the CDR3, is EPEVTQTPSHQVTQMGQEVILRCVPISNHLYFYWYRQILGQKVEFLVSFYNNEISEKSEIFDDQFSVERPDGSNFTLKIRSTKLEDSAMYFCASSSGMGTEAFFGQGTRLTVV.

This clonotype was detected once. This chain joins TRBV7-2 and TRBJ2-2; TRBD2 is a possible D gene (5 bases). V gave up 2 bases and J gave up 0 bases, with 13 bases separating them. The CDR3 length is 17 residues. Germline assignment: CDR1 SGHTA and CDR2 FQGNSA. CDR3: CASSLTLGLANTGELFF. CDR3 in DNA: TGTGCCAGCAGCTTAACCCTTGGACTGGCGAACACCGGGGAGCTGTTTTTT.

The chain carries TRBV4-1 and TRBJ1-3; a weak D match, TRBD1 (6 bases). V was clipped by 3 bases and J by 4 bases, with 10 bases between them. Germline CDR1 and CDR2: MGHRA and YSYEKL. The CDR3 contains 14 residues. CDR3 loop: CASSQGGRGNTIYF. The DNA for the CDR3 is TGCGCCAGCAGCCAGGGGGGCCGGGGAAACACCATATATTTT.

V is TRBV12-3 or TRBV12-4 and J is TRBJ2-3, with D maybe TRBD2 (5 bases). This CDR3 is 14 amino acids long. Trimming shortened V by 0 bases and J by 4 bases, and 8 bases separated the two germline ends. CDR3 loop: CASSLAEGPDTQYF. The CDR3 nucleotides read TGTGCCAGCAGTTTAGCTGAGGGCCCAGATACGCAGTATTTT.

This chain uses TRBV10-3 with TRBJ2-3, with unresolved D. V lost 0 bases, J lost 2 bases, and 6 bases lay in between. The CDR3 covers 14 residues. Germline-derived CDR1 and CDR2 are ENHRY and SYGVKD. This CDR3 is CAISESAVTDTQYF. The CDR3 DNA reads TGTGCCATCAGTGAGTCGGCAGTCACAGATACGCAGTATTTT.

Here the CDR3 DNA reads TGTGCCAGTAGCGATCGGGGGCGCACTGAAGCTTTCTTT. This codes for CASSDRGRTEAFF. This sequence joins TRBV19 and TRBJ1-1; D possibly corresponds to TRBD1 (6 bases). V lost 6 bases to trimming and J lost 4 bases, with 12 bases between them. The CDR3 covers 13 residues. Germline CDR1 and CDR2: LNHDA and SQIVND (reference sequence).

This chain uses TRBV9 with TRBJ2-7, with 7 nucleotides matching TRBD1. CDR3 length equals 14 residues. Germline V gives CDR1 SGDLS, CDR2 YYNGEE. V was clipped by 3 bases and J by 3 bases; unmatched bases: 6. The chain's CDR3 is CASSAGQANYEQYF. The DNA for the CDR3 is TGTGCCAGCAGCGCAGGACAGGCCAACTACGAGCAGTACTTC.

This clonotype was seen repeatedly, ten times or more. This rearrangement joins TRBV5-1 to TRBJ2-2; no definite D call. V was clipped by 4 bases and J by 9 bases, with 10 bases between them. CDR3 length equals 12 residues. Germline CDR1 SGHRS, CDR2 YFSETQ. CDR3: CASSLSRWELFF. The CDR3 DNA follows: TGCGCCAGCAGCCTTTCTCGTTGGGAGCTGTTTTTT.

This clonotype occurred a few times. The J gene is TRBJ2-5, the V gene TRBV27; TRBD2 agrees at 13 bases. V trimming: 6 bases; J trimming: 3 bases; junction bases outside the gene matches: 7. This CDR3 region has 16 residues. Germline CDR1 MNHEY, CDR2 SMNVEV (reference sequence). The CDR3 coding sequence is TGTGCCAGCAGCCTACGCGGACTAGCGGGAGAAGAGACCCAGTACTTC. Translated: CASSLRGLAGEETQYF.

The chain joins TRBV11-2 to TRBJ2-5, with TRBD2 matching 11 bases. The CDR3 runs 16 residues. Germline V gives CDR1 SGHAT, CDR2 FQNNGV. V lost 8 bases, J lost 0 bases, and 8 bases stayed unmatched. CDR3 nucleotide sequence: TGTGCCAGCCGAACCCCTAGCGGGGGGAACCAAGAGACCCAGTACTTC. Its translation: CASRTPSGGNQETQYF.

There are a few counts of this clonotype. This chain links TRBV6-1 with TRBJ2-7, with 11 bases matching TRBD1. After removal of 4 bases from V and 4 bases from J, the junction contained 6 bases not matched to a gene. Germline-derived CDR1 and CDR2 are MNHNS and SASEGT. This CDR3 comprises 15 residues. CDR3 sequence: CASSGGTGGRYEQYF. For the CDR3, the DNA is TGTGCCAGCAGTGGGGGGACAGGGGGAAGGTACGAGCAGTACTTC.

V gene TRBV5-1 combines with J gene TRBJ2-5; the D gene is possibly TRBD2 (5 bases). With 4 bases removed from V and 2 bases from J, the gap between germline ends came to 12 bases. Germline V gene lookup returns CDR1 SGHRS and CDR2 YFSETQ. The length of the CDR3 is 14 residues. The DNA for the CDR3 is TGCGCCAGCAGCGGGAGTGGCGGACAAGAGACCCAGTACTTC. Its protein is CASSGSGGQETQYF.

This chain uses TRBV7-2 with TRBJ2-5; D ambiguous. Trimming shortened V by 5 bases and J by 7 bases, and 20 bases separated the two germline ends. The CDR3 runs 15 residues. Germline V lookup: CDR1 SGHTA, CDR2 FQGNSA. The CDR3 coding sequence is TGTGCCAGCAGCCGAAGGTCTGACCTTCACGGGACCCAGTACTTC. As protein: CASSRRSDLHGTQYF.

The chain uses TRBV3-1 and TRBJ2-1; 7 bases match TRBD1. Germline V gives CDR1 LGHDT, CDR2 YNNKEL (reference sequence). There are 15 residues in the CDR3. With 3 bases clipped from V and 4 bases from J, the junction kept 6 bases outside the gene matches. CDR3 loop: CASSQWQGDYNEQFF. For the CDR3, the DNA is TGTGCCAGCAGCCAGTGGCAGGGGGATTACAATGAGCAGTTCTTC.

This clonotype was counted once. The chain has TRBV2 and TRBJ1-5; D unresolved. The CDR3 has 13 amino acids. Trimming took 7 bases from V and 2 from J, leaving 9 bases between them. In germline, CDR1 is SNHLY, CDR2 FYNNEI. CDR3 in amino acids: CASKVDGNQPQHF. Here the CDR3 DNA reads TGTGCCAGCAAGGTGGATGGCAATCAGCCCCAGCATTTT.

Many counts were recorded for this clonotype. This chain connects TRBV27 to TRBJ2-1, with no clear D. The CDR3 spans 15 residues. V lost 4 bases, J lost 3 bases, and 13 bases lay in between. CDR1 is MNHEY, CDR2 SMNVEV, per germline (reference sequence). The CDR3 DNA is TGTGCCAGCAGTTCACAGAAGTTCTACTACAATGAGCAGTTCTTC. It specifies CASSSQKFYYNEQFF.

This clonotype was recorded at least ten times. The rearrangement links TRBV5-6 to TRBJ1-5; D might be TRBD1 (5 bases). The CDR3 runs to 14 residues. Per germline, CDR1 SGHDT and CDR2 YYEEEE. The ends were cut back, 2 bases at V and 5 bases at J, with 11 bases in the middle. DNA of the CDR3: TGTGCCAGCAGCTTATTGGGGGGGGATCAGCCCCAGCATTTT. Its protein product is CASSLLGGDQPQHF.

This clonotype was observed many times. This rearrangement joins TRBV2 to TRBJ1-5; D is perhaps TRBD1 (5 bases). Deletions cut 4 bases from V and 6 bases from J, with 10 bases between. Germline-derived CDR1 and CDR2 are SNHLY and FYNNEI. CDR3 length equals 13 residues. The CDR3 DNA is TGTGCCAGCAGTGCAGGGTTAGGTCAGCCCCAGCATTTT. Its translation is CASSAGLGQPQHF.

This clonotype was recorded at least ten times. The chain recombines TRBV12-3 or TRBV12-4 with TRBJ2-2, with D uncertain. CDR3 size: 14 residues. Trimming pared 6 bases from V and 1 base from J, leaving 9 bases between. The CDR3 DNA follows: TGTGCCAGCAGGCGGACGGAGAACACCGGGGAGCTGTTTTTT. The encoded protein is CASRRTENTGELFF.

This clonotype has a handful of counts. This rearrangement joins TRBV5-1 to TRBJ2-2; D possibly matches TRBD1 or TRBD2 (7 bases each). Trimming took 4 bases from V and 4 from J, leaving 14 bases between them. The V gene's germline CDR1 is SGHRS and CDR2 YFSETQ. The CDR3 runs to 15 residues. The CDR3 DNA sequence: TGCGCCAGCAGCCCACAGGGGAGGGCCACCGGGGAGCTGTTTTTT. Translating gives CASSPQGRATGELFF. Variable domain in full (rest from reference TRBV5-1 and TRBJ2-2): KAGVTQTPRYLIKTRGQQVTLSCSPISGHRSVSWYQQTPGQGLQFLFEYFSETQRNKGNFPGRFSGRQFSNSRSEMNVSTLELGDSALYLCASSPQGRATGELFFGEGSRLTVL.

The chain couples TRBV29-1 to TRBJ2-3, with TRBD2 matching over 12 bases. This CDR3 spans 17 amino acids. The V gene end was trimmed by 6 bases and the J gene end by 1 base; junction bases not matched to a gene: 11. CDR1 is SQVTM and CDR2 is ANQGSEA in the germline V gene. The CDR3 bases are TGCAGCGTCCCTAGCGCTCTAGCGGGGGGGGGCACAGATACGCAGTATTTT. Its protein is CSVPSALAGGGTDTQYF.

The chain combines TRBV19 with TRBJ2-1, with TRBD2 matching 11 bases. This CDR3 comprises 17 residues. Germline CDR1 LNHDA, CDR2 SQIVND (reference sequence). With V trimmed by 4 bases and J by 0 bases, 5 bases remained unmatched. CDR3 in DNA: TGTGCCAGTAGTAGACCTAGCGGGGGGAGCTCCTACAATGAGCAGTTCTTC. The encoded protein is CASSRPSGGSSYNEQFF.

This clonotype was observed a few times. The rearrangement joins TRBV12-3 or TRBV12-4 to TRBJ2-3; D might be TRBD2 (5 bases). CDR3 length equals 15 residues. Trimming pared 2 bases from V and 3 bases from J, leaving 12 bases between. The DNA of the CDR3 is TGTGCCAGCAGTTTAAGCGGTCCTGGGACAGATACGCAGTATTTT. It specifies CASSLSGPGTDTQYF.

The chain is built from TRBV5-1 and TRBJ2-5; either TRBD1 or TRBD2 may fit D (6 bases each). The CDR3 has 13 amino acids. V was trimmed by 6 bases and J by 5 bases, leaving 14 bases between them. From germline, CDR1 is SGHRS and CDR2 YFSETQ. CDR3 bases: TGCGCCAGCACTGAGGGGGGCCGGGAGACCCAGTACTTC. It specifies CASTEGGRETQYF.

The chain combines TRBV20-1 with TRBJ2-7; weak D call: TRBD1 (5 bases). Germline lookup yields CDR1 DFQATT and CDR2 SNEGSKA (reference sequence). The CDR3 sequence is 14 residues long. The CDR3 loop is CSFLNRKSTYEQYF. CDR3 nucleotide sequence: TGCAGCTTTCTTAACAGGAAATCCACCTACGAGCAGTACTTC.

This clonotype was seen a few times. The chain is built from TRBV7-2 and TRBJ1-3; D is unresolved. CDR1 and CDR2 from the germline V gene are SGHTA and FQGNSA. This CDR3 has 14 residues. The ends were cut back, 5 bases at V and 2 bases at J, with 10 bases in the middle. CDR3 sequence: CASSPVGPGNTIYF. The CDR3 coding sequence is TGTGCCAGCAGCCCAGTTGGGCCTGGAAACACCATATATTTT.

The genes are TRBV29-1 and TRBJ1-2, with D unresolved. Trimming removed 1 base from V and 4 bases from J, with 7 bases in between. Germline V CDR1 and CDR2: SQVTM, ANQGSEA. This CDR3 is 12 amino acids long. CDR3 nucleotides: TGCAGCGTTGAAGGAGATGTCTATGGCTACACCTTC. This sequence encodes CSVEGDVYGYTF.

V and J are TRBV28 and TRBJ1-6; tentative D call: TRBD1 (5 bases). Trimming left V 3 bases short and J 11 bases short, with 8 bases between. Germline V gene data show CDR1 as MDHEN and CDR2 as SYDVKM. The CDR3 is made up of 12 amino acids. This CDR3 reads CASSFKGTPLHF. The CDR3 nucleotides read TGTGCCAGCAGTTTTAAGGGGACACCCCTCCACTTT.

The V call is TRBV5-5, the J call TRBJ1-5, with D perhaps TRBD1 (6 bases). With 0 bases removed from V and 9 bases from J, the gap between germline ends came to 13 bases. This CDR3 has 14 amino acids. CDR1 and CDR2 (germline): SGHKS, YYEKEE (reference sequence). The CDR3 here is CASSLAGGGGPQHF. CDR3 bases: TGTGCCAGCAGCTTGGCAGGCGGGGGCGGGCCCCAGCATTTT.

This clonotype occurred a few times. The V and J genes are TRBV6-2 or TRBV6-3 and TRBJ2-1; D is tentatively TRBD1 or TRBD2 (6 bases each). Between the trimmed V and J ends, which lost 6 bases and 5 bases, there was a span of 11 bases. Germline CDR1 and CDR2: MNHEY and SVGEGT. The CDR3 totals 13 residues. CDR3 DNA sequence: TGTGCCAGCAGGGGGGGCTTCCACAATGAGCAGTTCTTC. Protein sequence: CASRGGFHNEQFF.